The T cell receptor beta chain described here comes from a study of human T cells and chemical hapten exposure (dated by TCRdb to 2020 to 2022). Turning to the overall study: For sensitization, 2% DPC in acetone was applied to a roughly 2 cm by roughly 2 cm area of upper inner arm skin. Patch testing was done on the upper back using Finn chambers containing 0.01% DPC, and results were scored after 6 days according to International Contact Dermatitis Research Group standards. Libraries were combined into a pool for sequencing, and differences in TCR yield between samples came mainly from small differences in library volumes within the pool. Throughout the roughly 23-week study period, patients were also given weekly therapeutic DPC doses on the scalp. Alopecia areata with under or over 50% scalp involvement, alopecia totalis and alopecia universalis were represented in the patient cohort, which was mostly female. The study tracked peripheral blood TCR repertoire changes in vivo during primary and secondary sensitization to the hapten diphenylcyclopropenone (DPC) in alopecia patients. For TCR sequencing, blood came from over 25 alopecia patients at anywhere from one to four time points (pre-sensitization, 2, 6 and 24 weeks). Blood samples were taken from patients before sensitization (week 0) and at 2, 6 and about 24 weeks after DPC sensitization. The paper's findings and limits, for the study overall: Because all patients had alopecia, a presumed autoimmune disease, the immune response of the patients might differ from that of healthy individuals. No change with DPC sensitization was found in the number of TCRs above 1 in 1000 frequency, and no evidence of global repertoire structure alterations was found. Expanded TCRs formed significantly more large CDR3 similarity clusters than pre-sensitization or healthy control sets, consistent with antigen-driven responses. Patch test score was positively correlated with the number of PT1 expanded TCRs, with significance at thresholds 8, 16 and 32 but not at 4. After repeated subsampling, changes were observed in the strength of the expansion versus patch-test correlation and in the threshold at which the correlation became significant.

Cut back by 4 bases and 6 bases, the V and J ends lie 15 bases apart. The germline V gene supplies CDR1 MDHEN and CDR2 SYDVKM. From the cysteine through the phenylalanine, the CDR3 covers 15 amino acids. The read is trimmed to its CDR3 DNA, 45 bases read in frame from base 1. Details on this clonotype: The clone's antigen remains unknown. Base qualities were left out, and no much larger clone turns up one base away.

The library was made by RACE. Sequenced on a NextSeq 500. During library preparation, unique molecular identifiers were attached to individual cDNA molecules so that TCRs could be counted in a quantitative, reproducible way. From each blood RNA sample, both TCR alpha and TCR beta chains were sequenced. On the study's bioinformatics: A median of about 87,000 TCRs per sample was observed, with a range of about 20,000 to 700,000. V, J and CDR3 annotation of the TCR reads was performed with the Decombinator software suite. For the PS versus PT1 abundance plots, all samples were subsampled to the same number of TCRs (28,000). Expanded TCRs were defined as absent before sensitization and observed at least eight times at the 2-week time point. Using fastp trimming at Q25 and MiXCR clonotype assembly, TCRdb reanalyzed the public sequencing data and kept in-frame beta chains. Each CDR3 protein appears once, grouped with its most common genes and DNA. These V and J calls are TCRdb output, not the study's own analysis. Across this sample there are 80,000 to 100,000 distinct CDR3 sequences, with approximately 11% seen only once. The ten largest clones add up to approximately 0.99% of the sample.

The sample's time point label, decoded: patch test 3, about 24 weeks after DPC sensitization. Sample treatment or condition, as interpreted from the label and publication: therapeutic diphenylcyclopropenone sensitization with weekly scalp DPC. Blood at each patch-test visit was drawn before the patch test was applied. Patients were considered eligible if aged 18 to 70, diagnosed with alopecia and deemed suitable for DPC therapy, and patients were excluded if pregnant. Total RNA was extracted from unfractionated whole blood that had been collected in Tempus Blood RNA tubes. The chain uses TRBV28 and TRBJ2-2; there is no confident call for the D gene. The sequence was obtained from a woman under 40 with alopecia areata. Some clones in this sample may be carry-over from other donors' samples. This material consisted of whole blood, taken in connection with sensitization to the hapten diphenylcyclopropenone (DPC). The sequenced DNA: TGTGCCAGCAGTTCCCCTACATGGGCCCCCGGGGAGCTGTTTTTT. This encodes CASSSPTWAPGELFF.